This section outlines one T cell receptor (beta chain) sequence together with its context. It was from whole blood, with no T cell sorting, that total RNA was isolated. The data belong to a study of monozygotic twins with inflammatory bowel disease. This CDR3 comprises 14 residues. Germline lookup yields CDR1 DFQATT and CDR2 SNEGSKA (reference sequence). Generation of cDNA took place in eight separate reactions per sample. Each UMI harboured a 6-nucleotide sample barcode and was appended via template switching. Following a re-call of the 5' RACE reads, TCRdb has one entry per CDR3 protein and lacks DNA. The ten top clones account for around 2%, within a sample of approximately 330,000 distinct CDR3 sequences.

This TCR was recovered from a human donor with ulcerative colitis or Crohn's disease, or a healthy co-twin of an affected twin (not recorded which). Specimen: blood. The chain carries TRBV20-1 and TRBJ2-7; TCRdb's assignment of TRBD1 cannot be checked, as there is no DNA. The chain's CDR3 is CSARGHPGAYEQYF.